This TCR beta chain is drawn from a study of CD8 T cells in Susac syndrome. V was trimmed by 2 bases and J by 6 bases, leaving 3 bases between them. The CDR3 loop spans 11 amino acids. The V gene's germline CDR1 is MNHEY and CDR2 SVGEGT. RNA, at about 0.45 to 1 ug, was reverse transcribed with random hexamers. TCRdb fed the immunoSEQ multiplex PCR reads into MiXCR, producing one record per CDR3 protein. The sample comprises 300,000 or so distinct CDR3 sequences, under 95% of which are singletons, and roughly 0.064% rests with the top ten. The study's findings and limits: In its TCR sequencing and HLA analysis, the study acknowledged that the number of individuals was relatively small.

Notes on this clonotype: Its target is not known.

Sequencing of TCR beta, carried out with a high-throughput approach, was applied to CD8+ and CD4+ T cells from the blood. The chain links TRBV6-2 or TRBV6-3 to TRBJ2-3; D gene uncertain. The sequenced sample was CD4+ T cells from PBMCs. This TCR derives from a human donor with multiple sclerosis. CDR3 sequence reads: CASSYPDTQYF. The CDR3 region has the DNA TGTGCCAGCAGTTACCCGGATACGCAGTATTTT.